This T cell receptor beta chain was observed in a study of blood T cell repertoires in COVID-19. The wider study: Some COVID-19 samples were acute and others convalescent; all came from the United States, Italy and Spain. Nucleic acid was either cDNA or gDNA, and it came from T cells, B-cell-depleted T cells, or PBMCs.

In germline, CDR1 is SGHTA, CDR2 FQGNSA. This CDR3 is built from 14 residues. Trimming shortened V by 6 bases and J by 6 bases, and 15 bases separated the two germline ends. Study processing details: How many nucleated cells were present was estimated from reference gene primer amplification. Libraries were prepared by immunoSEQ multiplex PCR; TCRdb keeps only in-frame clonotypes and omits some of them. V and J calls and clone size come straight from that table; D and trimming were deduced from the DNA. Of approximately 190,000 clones in the sample, about 80% were seen once. Two negative PCRs, clearance, or symptom resolution characterized the recovered Cohort 3 donors.

The genes are TRBV7-2 and TRBJ2-1; the D gene is possibly TRBD2 (6 bases). The sequence was collected from a man aged 40-49 years who had recovered from COVID-19. Sequencing was performed on PBMCs or T cells enriched from blood (not recorded which). CDR3: CASSSLGGINEQFF. Written as DNA, the CDR3 is TGTGCCAGCAGTTCCCTCGGGGGTATCAATGAGCAGTTCTTC.